This T cell receptor beta chain comes out of a study of long-term antiretroviral therapy in people with HIV. Findings and limits, study-wide: Nothing was known about ART adherence, viral resistance or changes in therapy. Clonotypes expanded prior to ART showed repertoire dominance at all sampled time points. Control repertoires displayed wider CDR3 length ranges than the HIV repertoires.

CDR3 length equals 17 residues. With 0 bases removed from V and 0 bases from J, the gap between germline ends came to 11 bases. Germline V gene sequence: CDR1 SEHNR, CDR2 FQNEAQ (reference sequence). This clone was observed a single time. What it binds is unknown. Samples were assayed with immunoSEQ v3.0 at survey level. Measured with immunoSEQ multiplex PCR; TCRdb has only the in-frame clones, and not every one. The sample records approximately 17,000 clones, roughly 76% being singletons. The rearrangement uses TRBV7-9 and TRBJ2-2; either TRBD1 or TRBD2 may supply D (5 bases each). This TCR derives from a woman in her 50s with HIV. Sequenced here: unsorted PBMCs, sampled 1.5 years before starting antiretroviral therapy. CDR3 in DNA: TGTGCCAGCAGCTTAGCGACCGGGACCGCGAACACCGGGGAGCTGTTTTTT. As protein: CASSLATGTANTGELFF. Full variable domain (remainder filled in from reference TRBV7-9 and TRBJ2-2): DTGVSQNPRHKITKRGQNVTFRCDPISEHNRLYWYRQTLGQGPEFLTYFQNEAQLEKSRLLSDRFSAERPKGSFSTLEIQRTEQGDSAMYLCASSLATGTANTGELFFGEGSRLTVL.